This T cell receptor beta chain was identified during a study of cytotoxic CD8 clonotypes in ibrutinib-treated CLL. Study-wide context: Partial responders around 24, complete 2; around twelve progressed and about 15 stayed in remission by median approximately 5.5 years.

The study, taken as a whole, reports: Sustained-remission and progressing patients diverged in sampling times.

The CDR3 covers 15 residues. The V gene's germline CDR1 is SGHKS and CDR2 YYEKEE (reference sequence). J gave up 5 bases and V 7 bases, and 11 bases lay outside the gene matches. Measured with immunoSEQ multiplex PCR; TCRdb has only the in-frame clones, and not every one. Here the sample spans 60,000 or so clones, approximately 54% being singletons. This clone was seen at least ten times. Its cognate antigen is unknown. This chain uses TRBV5-5 with TRBJ2-1; 8 bases line up with TRBD2. The clonotype comes from a human donor with chronic lymphocytic leukemia. Sequenced material: PBMCs, taken after 12 months of ibrutinib treatment. Here the CDR3 reads CASADSLAAHNEQFF. The CDR3, as DNA: TGTGCCAGCGCTGACTCACTAGCGGCCCACAATGAGCAGTTCTTC.